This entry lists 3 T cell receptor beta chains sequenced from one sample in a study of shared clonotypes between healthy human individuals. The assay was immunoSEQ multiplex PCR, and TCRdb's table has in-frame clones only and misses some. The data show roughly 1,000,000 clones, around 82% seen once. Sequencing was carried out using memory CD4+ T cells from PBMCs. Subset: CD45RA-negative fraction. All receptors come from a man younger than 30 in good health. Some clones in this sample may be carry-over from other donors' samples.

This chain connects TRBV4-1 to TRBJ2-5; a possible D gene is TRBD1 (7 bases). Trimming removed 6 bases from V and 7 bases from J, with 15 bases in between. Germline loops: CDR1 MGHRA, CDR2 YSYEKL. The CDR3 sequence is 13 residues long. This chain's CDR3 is CASREGASGTQYF. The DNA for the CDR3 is TGCGCCAGCAGGGAGGGGGCTTCCGGGACCCAGTACTTC.

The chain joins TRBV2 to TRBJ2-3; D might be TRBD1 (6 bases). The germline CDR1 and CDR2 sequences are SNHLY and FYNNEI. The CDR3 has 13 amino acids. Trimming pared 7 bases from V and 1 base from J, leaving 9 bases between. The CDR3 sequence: CASNRQGTDTQYF. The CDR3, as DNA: TGTGCCAGCAACCGACAGGGCACAGATACGCAGTATTTT.

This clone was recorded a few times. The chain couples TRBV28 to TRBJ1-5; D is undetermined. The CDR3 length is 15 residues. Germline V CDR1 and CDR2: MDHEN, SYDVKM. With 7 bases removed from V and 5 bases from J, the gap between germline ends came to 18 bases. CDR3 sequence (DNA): TGTGCCAGCACCAACGGGAAGGGAGGTTATCAGCCCCAGCATTTT. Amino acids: CASTNGKGGYQPQHF.